The T cell receptor (beta chain) described here comes from a study of T cells in tuberculosis. Clones were read by immunoSEQ multiplex PCR, and TCRdb kept only the in-frame ones, dropping some. The sample records some 29,000 clones, roughly 89% being singletons. Study-wide findings and caveats: The TCR-beta difference was not significant; alpha differences partly reflected length.

Per the germline V gene, CDR1 is MDHEN and CDR2 is SYDVKM. Trimming removed 7 bases from V and 4 bases from J; junction bases left unmatched: 4. The CDR3 has 13 residues. In its sample, this clone was seen once. Antigen unknown. The chain uses TRBV28 and TRBJ2-7; 10 bases map to TRBD1. This sequence was found in a donor between 10 and 35 years old with latent tuberculosis or without tuberculosis infection. Sample: PBMCs. In nucleotides, the CDR3 is TGTGCCAGCAAGGGGACAGGGGTTTACGAGCAGTACTTC. Translation: CASKGTGVYEQYF.